The entry below describes one T cell receptor beta chain. The antigen remains undetermined. This cohort consisted of healthy bone marrow donors. The CDR3 extends over 14 amino acids. V trimming: 3 bases; J trimming: 8 bases; junction bases outside the gene matches: 8. Germline-derived CDR1 and CDR2 are SGHRS and YFSETQ. This specimen comes from a study of cytomegalovirus exposure and HLA in healthy donors. Study-wide context: Most genotyped donors, 65% to 90% of more than 300, had Caucasian-associated genetic ancestry. General study points: It was in a later analysis that TCR association rates were seen to vary by HLA locus, highest for DRB1 and lowest for HLA-C. Most of the CMV-associated TCR beta chains (in a later analysis) appeared to be HLA-restricted.

PCR amplification relied on 60 Vbeta primers (plus 13 Jbeta primers). Measured with immunoSEQ multiplex PCR; TCRdb has only the in-frame clones, and not every one. The table shows around 93,000 clones, with 82% occurring only once. The material sequenced was PBMCs. The chain employs TRBV5-1 and TRBJ1-2; 9 bases fit TRBD1. This sequence was found in a man in his fifties or sixties in good health and CMV-seronegative. The CDR3 loop reads CASSSTRQGGGYTF. Written as DNA, the CDR3 is TGCGCCAGCAGCTCCACTAGACAGGGGGGCGGCTACACCTTC.